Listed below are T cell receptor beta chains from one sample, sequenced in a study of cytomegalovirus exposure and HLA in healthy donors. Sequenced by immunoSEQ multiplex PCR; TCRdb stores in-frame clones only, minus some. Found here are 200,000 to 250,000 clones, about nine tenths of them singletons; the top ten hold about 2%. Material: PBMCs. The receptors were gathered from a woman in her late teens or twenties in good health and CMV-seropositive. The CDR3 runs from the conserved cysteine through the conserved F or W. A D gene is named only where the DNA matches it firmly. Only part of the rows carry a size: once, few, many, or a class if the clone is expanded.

CDR3 protein: CAISDHATYERESSYEQFF; CDR3 DNA: TGTGCCATCAGTGATCACGCCACGTACGAGCGGGAGAGTTCTTATGAGCAGTTCTTC; V gene: TRBV10-3; clone size: NA; D gene: TRBD2; J gene: TRBJ2-1
CDR3 protein: CASSLGGVNYGYTF; CDR3 DNA: TGCGCCAGCAGCCTCGGGGGGGTTAACTATGGCTACACCTTC; V gene: TRBV4-1; clone size: NA; D gene: NA; J gene: TRBJ1-2
CDR3 protein: CAWSGGLSGNTIYF; CDR3 DNA: TGTGCCTGGAGCGGTGGGCTCTCTGGAAACACCATATATTTT; V gene: TRBV30; clone size: NA; D gene: NA; J gene: TRBJ1-3
CDR3 protein: CATSSTRGMNTEAFF; CDR3 DNA: TGTGCCACCAGCTCTACCAGGGGGATGAACACTGAAGCTTTCTTT; V gene: TRBV15; clone size: NA; D gene: TRBD1; J gene: TRBJ1-1
CDR3 protein: CASTFRGGRGNEQYF; CDR3 DNA: TGTGCCAGCACCTTCAGGGGCGGGAGGGGCAACGAGCAGTACTTC; V gene: TRBV27; clone size: NA; D gene: TRBD2; J gene: TRBJ2-7
CDR3 protein: CASSQGLGPVGYTF; CDR3 DNA: TGTGCCAGCAGCCAAGGTCTGGGGCCTGTTGGCTACACCTTC; V gene: TRBV14; clone size: NA; D gene: NA; J gene: TRBJ1-2
CDR3 protein: CASSVGTGGEQPQHF; CDR3 DNA: TGCGCCAGCAGTGTAGGGACAGGGGGCGAACAGCCCCAGCATTTT; V gene: TRBV10-2; clone size: NA; D gene: TRBD1; J gene: TRBJ1-5
CDR3 protein: CASSNYRGLLRYEQYF; CDR3 DNA: TGTGCCAGCAGCAACTACAGGGGACTCCTTCGCTACGAGCAGTACTTC; V gene: TRBV21-1; clone size: once; D gene: NA; J gene: TRBJ2-7
CDR3 protein: CASSGGTSGDGELFF; CDR3 DNA: TGCGCCAGCAGCGGAGGGACTAGCGGGGACGGGGAGCTGTTTTTT; V gene: TRBV5-1; clone size: NA; D gene: TRBD2; J gene: TRBJ2-2
CDR3 protein: CASREDSSGLQPDGYTF; CDR3 DNA: TGCGCCAGCCGGGAGGACTCGTCAGGGTTGCAACCCGATGGCTACACCTTC; V gene: TRBV5-1; clone size: NA; D gene: NA; J gene: TRBJ1-2
CDR3 protein: CASSLTRGLNQPQHF; CDR3 DNA: TGTGCCAGCAGTTTGACAAGGGGGCTCAATCAGCCCCAGCATTTT; V gene: TRBV28; clone size: NA; D gene: TRBD1; J gene: TRBJ1-5
CDR3 protein: CASTGGTIYNEQFF; CDR3 DNA: TGTGCCAGCACGGGCGGGACTATTTACAATGAGCAGTTCTTC; V gene: TRBV27; clone size: NA; D gene: TRBD2; J gene: TRBJ2-1
CDR3 protein: CASSYYIRDSNYGYTF; CDR3 DNA: TGTGCCAGCAGTTATTACATCCGGGACAGTAACTATGGCTACACCTTC; V gene: TRBV6-6; clone size: NA; D gene: TRBD1; J gene: TRBJ1-2
CDR3 protein: CASSLTGTGVFYGYTF; CDR3 DNA: TGTGCCAGCAGCTTAACCGGGACAGGGGTCTTCTATGGCTACACCTTC; V gene: TRBV9; clone size: NA; D gene: TRBD1; J gene: TRBJ1-2
CDR3 protein: CASSIRQEETQYF; CDR3 DNA: TGTGCCAGCAGTATCCGACAGGAAGAGACCCAGTACTTC; V gene: TRBV6-1; clone size: NA; D gene: NA; J gene: TRBJ2-5
CDR3 protein: CASSPGLAGGYEQYF; CDR3 DNA: TGCGCCAGCAGCCCAGGACTAGCGGGAGGGTACGAGCAGTACTTC; V gene: TRBV5-1; clone size: few; D gene: TRBD2; J gene: TRBJ2-7
CDR3 protein: CASSFSWGQGFSYEQYF; CDR3 DNA: TGTGCCAGCAGTTTTTCGTGGGGGCAGGGGTTTTCCTACGAGCAGTACTTC; V gene: TRBV28; clone size: NA; D gene: NA; J gene: TRBJ2-7
CDR3 protein: CASSYATEYNEQFF; CDR3 DNA: TGTGCCAGCAGTTACGCGACTGAATACAATGAGCAGTTCTTC; V gene: TRBV6-5; clone size: NA; D gene: NA; J gene: TRBJ2-1
CDR3 protein: CASSLTSVTDTQYF; CDR3 DNA: TGTGCCAGCAGCTTAACTAGCGTCACAGATACGCAGTATTTT; V gene: TRBV11-2; clone size: many; D gene: TRBD2; J gene: TRBJ2-3
CDR3 protein: CASSSLAGSVVYEQYF; CDR3 DNA: TGTGCCAGCAGCTCCCTTGCGGGGAGTGTTGTCTACGAGCAGTACTTC; V gene: TRBV11-2; clone size: NA; D gene: NA; J gene: TRBJ2-7
CDR3 protein: CSARQGEAFF; CDR3 DNA: TGCAGCGCCAGACAGGGTGAAGCTTTCTTT; V gene: TRBV20-1; clone size: NA; D gene: TRBD1; J gene: TRBJ1-1
CDR3 protein: CASSVLAANSYGQYF; CDR3 DNA: TGTGCCAGCAGTGTACTAGCGGCCAACTCCTACGGGCAGTACTTC; V gene: TRBV27; clone size: NA; D gene: TRBD2; J gene: TRBJ2-7
CDR3 protein: CASSRSPGIQPQHF; CDR3 DNA: TGTGCCAGTAGTCGCAGTCCAGGGATACAGCCCCAGCATTTT; V gene: TRBV19; clone size: NA; D gene: NA; J gene: TRBJ1-5
CDR3 protein: CANNLINTEAFF; CDR3 DNA: TGTGCCAACAACCTGATTAACACTGAAGCTTTCTTT; V gene: TRBV11-2; clone size: NA; D gene: NA; J gene: TRBJ1-1
CDR3 protein: CASSLSGYPYNEQFF; CDR3 DNA: TGTGCCAGCAGCCTTAGCGGGTACCCCTACAATGAGCAGTTCTTC; V gene: TRBV4-2; clone size: NA; D gene: TRBD2; J gene: TRBJ2-1
CDR3 protein: CASSLSGRGDTQYF; CDR3 DNA: TGTGCCAGCAGCTTAAGTGGGAGAGGAGATACGCAGTATTTT; V gene: TRBV7-8; clone size: NA; D gene: NA; J gene: TRBJ2-3
CDR3 protein: CASSLVAGSTDTQYF; CDR3 DNA: TGTGCCAGCAGTTTAGTAGCGGGGAGCACAGATACGCAGTATTTT; V gene: TRBV27; clone size: NA; D gene: TRBD2; J gene: TRBJ2-3
CDR3 protein: CASSLTGSGSGTVLTF; CDR3 DNA: TGTGCCAGCAGCTTGACAGGGTCGGGGTCTGGGACCGTCCTGACTTTC; V gene: TRBV7-8; clone size: NA; D gene: TRBD1; J gene: TRBJ2-6
CDR3 protein: CASISAGELGDTQYF; CDR3 DNA: TGTGCCAGCATCTCGGCGGGAGAATTGGGTGATACGCAGTATTTT; V gene: TRBV2; clone size: NA; D gene: TRBD2; J gene: TRBJ2-3
CDR3 protein: CASSPDREMYGYTF; CDR3 DNA: TGTGCCAGCTCACCCGACAGGGAGATGTATGGCTACACCTTC; V gene: TRBV18; clone size: NA; D gene: TRBD1; J gene: TRBJ1-2